These 21 T cell receptor beta chains share one sample of origin, sequenced in a study of a mutant IDH1 vaccine in newly diagnosed glioma. Assay: immunoSEQ multiplex PCR; the TCRdb copy retains only in-frame clones and omits some. The sample has about 77,000 clones, approximately 85% seen once; the top ten hold 0.75% to 0.95%. These receptors lack a known antigen. Time point in this sample: week 23, last vaccination. In every dose of vaccine, 300 ug of mutant IDH1 20-mer peptide was given alongside topical imiquimod. Sample: PBMCs, taken from a glioma patient whose treatment included an IDH1 peptide vaccine. The receptors shown here come from a woman aged 50 to 60 with glioma.

The chain employs TRBV5-4 and TRBJ2-3, with TRBD2 as a possible D gene (5 bases). Germline V gene data show CDR1 as SGHNT and CDR2 as YYREEE (reference sequence). The CDR3 runs 15 residues. V was cut by 2 bases and J by 0 bases, with 10 bases left in between. CDR3 sequence reads: CASSFWELSTDTQYF. CDR3 in DNA: TGTGCCAGCAGCTTCTGGGAGTTGAGCACAGATACGCAGTATTTT.

The CDR3 here is CASSEGTGVGAQYF. In nucleotides, the CDR3 is TGCGCCAGCAGTGAGGGGACGGGGGTAGGGGCCCAGTACTTC. This chain links TRBV10-1 with TRBJ2-5, with a possible D match to TRBD2 (6 bases). The CDR3 extends over 14 amino acids. The germline gives CDR1 WNHNN, CDR2 SYGVQD (reference sequence). V was cut by 2 bases and J by 9 bases, with 16 bases left in between.

Only a few counts were recorded for this clone. V and J are TRBV6-5 and TRBJ1-1; 8 bases line up with TRBD1. With 5 bases clipped from V and 7 bases from J, the junction kept 12 bases outside the gene matches. Germline V gene lookup returns CDR1 MNHEY and CDR2 SVGAGI. This CDR3 contains 15 residues. CDR3 nucleotide sequence: TGTGCCAGCAGTCGGACCGGGACAGGAACAATTGAAGCTTTCTTT. Translated, it gives CASSRTGTGTIEAFF.

The chain carries TRBV7-9 and TRBJ2-1; 12 bases map to TRBD2. The V segment lost 1 base and the J segment 15 bases; nucleotides outside the gene matches: 7. The CDR3 is 14 amino acids. Germline loops: CDR1 SEHNR, CDR2 FQNEAQ (reference sequence). CDR3: CASSLGTSGIRPFF. The DNA of the CDR3 is TGTGCCAGCAGCTTAGGGACTAGCGGGATAAGGCCGTTCTTC.

The chain uses TRBV6-1 and TRBJ1-6; D might be TRBD1 (6 bases). CDR3 length: 13 amino acids. The V end was cut by 4 bases, the J end by 9 bases, with 10 bases between. CDR1 and CDR2 from the germline V gene are MNHNS and SASEGT. This chain's CDR3 is CASSGKGGSPLHF. In DNA form, the CDR3 reads TGTGCCAGCAGTGGTAAAGGGGGTTCACCCCTCCACTTT.

The gene calls are TRBV10-2 and TRBJ1-1, with TRBD1 matching over 9 bases. This CDR3 region has 14 residues. Germline trimming cut 6 bases from V and 2 bases from J; bases unmatched to any gene: 4. CDR1 and CDR2 (germline): WSHSY, SAAADI. CDR3 sequence: CASRQTGGNTEAFF. The CDR3 nucleotides read TGCGCCAGCAGACAGACAGGGGGTAACACTGAAGCTTTCTTT.

The chain has TRBV5-1 and TRBJ1-4; 7 nucleotides agree with TRBD1. CDR1 and CDR2 (germline): SGHRS, YFSETQ. With 5 bases clipped from V and 0 bases from J, the junction kept 7 bases outside the gene matches. The CDR3 is 16 amino acids. The chain's CDR3 is CASSQSTGATNEKLFF. Here the CDR3 DNA reads TGCGCCAGCAGTCAATCTACAGGGGCAACTAATGAAAAACTGTTTTTT.

This chain joins TRBV11-2 and TRBJ1-4; 9 bases line up with TRBD1. With 5 bases clipped from V and 8 bases from J, the junction kept 3 bases outside the gene matches. The CDR3 has 13 amino acids. Germline-derived CDR1 and CDR2 are SGHAT and FQNNGV. The CDR3 coding sequence is TGTGCCAGCAGCCCAGGACAGGGGGAAAAACTGTTTTTT. Protein product: CASSPGQGEKLFF.

V and J are TRBV5-1 and TRBJ1-5, with D possibly matching TRBD1 (5 bases). The CDR3 loop spans 14 amino acids. CDR1 and CDR2 (germline): SGHRS, YFSETQ. V lost 0 bases and J 9 bases, leaving 13 bases between the germline ends. The CDR3 loop is CASSLDGRQGPQHF. In DNA, the CDR3 is TGCGCCAGCAGCTTGGATGGTAGGCAGGGGCCCCAGCATTTT.

The genes are TRBV28 and TRBJ2-1; D assignment may be TRBD1 or TRBD2 (5 bases each). Trimming left V 5 bases short and J 0 bases short, with 11 bases between. Germline CDR1 and CDR2: MDHEN and SYDVKM. This CDR3 is built from 15 residues. CDR3 DNA sequence: TGTGCCAGCAGTCCCGGGACGGGCTCCTACAATGAGCAGTTCTTC. This encodes CASSPGTGSYNEQFF.

The chain carries TRBV10-3 and TRBJ2-7, with D perhaps TRBD2 (6 bases). Germline CDR1 and CDR2: ENHRY and SYGVKD. V lost 6 bases and J 0 bases, leaving 15 bases between the germline ends. This CDR3 is 15 amino acids long. CDR3 sequence reads: CAISAGLPSSYEQYF. CDR3 in DNA: TGTGCCATCAGCGCGGGACTCCCGAGCTCCTACGAGCAGTACTTC.

The gene calls are TRBV29-1 and TRBJ2-3, with 7 bases fitting TRBD2. CDR3 length: 15 amino acids. The germline V gene has CDR1 SQVTM and CDR2 ANQGSEA. V was pared by 3 bases and J by 6 bases, with 12 bases of the junction left unmatched. CDR3 DNA: TGCAGCGTTGAGGCGGGAGTGGGCGTTGGGGATACGCAGTATTTT. Translation gives CSVEAGVGVGDTQYF.

This clone was observed a handful of times. CDR3 loop: CASSLTRSGPRETQYF. Written as DNA, the CDR3 is TGTGCCAGCAGCTTAACTCGTAGCGGCCCTCGAGAGACCCAGTACTTC. The chain links TRBV7-9 to TRBJ2-5; D is perhaps TRBD2 (6 bases). The CDR3 is 16 amino acids. In germline, CDR1 is SEHNR, CDR2 FQNEAQ (reference sequence). The V and J ends lost 2 bases and 4 bases respectively, with 17 bases between them.

The chain is built from TRBV5-6 and TRBJ2-7; D is uncertain. The CDR3 is made up of 10 amino acids. The V end lost 4 bases, the J end lost 6 bases, and 5 bases lay between the germline ends. The germline gives CDR1 SGHDT, CDR2 YYEEEE. CDR3 coding DNA: TGTGCCAGCAGCCGCTCCGAGCAGTACTTC. It is translated as CASSRSEQYF.

This clone was counted only a few times. The chain combines TRBV5-8 with TRBJ2-7, with D maybe TRBD2 (6 bases). V lost 0 bases to trimming and J lost 2 bases, with 9 bases between them. Germline values: CDR1 SGHTS, CDR2 YDEGEE. The CDR3 runs 14 residues. CDR3 amino acids: CASSLVGLTYEQYF. The CDR3, as DNA: TGTGCCAGCAGCTTGGTTGGACTAACCTACGAGCAGTACTTC.

V gene TRBV10-1 combines with J gene TRBJ2-1; perhaps TRBD2 as D (6 bases). The germline V gene has CDR1 WNHNN and CDR2 SYGVQD (reference sequence). Trimming took off 6 bases at V and 6 bases at J, with 18 bases between the two ends. This CDR3 contains 15 residues. This CDR3 reads CASRKSGTRLNEQFF. The CDR3 DNA follows: TGCGCCAGCAGAAAATCCGGGACTCGCCTCAATGAGCAGTTCTTC.

The V and J genes are TRBV7-2 and TRBJ2-1; 7 bases are shared with TRBD2. With V trimmed by 3 bases and J by 8 bases, 7 bases remained unmatched. CDR3 size: 14 residues. CDR1 and CDR2 from the germline V gene are SGHTA and FQGNSA. CDR3 region: CASSFRLATHEQFF. The CDR3 coding sequence is TGTGCCAGCAGCTTTAGACTAGCTACCCATGAGCAGTTCTTC.

The rearrangement joins TRBV29-1 to TRBJ2-1; perhaps TRBD1 as D (6 bases). In germline, CDR1 is SQVTM, CDR2 ANQGSEA. This CDR3 has 13 amino acids. CDR3 loop: CSHTGTLHNEQFF. The CDR3 DNA is TGCAGTCATACCGGGACACTACACAATGAGCAGTTCTTC.

The CDR3 DNA is TGTGCCAGTAGTGCCCGGGAACTTCGCACAGATACGCAGTATTTT. It specifies CASSARELRTDTQYF. The V gene is TRBV19, the J gene TRBJ2-3, with D possibly being TRBD2 (5 bases). The V end was cut by 5 bases, the J end by 1 base, with 13 bases between. Germline CDR1 reads LNHDA; CDR2 reads SQIVND (reference sequence). The length of the CDR3 is 15 residues.

V gene TRBV5-1 combines with J gene TRBJ2-1, with TRBD1 matching over 9 bases. Germline V gene data show CDR1 as SGHRS and CDR2 as YFSETQ. V trimming: 3 bases; J trimming: 3 bases; junction bases outside the gene matches: 4. The CDR3 is 15 residues long. The CDR3: CASSWGQGGYNEQFF. Written as DNA, the CDR3 is TGCGCCAGCAGCTGGGGACAGGGAGGCTACAATGAGCAGTTCTTC.

The J gene is TRBJ2-3, the V gene TRBV7-2; 9 bases are shared with TRBD2. CDR1 is SGHTA, CDR2 FQGNSA, per germline. The CDR3 loop spans 15 amino acids. With 8 bases clipped from V and 7 bases from J, the junction kept 13 bases outside the gene matches. The DNA of the CDR3 is TGTGCCAGCGGGGAGGGTAGCGGGAGTTCGTATACGCAGTATTTT. Amino acid sequence: CASGEGSGSSYTQYF. The entire variable domain, with the rest obtained from reference TRBV7-2 and TRBJ2-3, is as follows: GAGVSQSPSNKVTEKGKDVELRCDPISGHTALYWYRQSLGQGLEFLIYFQGNSAPDKSGLPSDRFSAERTGGSVSTLTIQRTQQEDSAVYLCASGEGSGSSYTQYFGPGTRLTVL.